This T cell receptor beta chain was identified in a study of T-cell reconstitution after alpha-beta-depleted transplantation in children. Unique molecular identifiers were built into the TCRbeta library. TCRdb processed the PCR reads anew with MiXCR; each CDR3 protein has one entry. The profile covers some 640,000 distinct CDR3 sequences, with around 17% appearing a single time and 0.9% to 1.2% taken by the ten largest. Germline-derived CDR1 and CDR2 are KGHDR and SFDVKD. The V and J ends lost 10 bases and 0 bases, in that order; junction bases with no gene match: 7. The CDR3 runs 14 residues. This clonotype came up many times.

This TCR derives from a human donor who donated a stem cell graft to a child with acute myeloid leukemia. The sample in question was PBMCs from the stem cell graft donor, obtained from the stem cell graft. This sequence joins TRBV24-1 and TRBJ1-2, with 7 nucleotides matching TRBD1. The CDR3 sequence is CATGETGTNYGYTF. The CDR3 DNA is TGTGCCACGGGGGAGACAGGGACTAACTATGGCTACACCTTC.